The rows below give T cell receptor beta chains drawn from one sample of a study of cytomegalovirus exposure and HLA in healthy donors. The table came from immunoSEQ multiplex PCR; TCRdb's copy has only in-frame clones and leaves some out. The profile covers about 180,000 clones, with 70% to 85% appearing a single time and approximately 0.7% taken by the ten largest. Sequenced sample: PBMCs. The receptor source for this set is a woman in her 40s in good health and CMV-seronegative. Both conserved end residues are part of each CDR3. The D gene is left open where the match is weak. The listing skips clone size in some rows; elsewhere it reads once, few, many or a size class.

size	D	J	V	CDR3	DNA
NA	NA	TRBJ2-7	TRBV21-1	CASRPFRDREIYEQYF	TGTGCCAGCAGACCCTTCCGGGACAGGGAGATCTACGAGCAGTACTTC
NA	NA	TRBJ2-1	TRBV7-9	CASSPQAVSNEQFF	TGTGCCAGCAGCCCACAGGCTGTTTCCAATGAGCAGTTCTTC
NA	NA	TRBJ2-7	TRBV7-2	CASSFNSPVEQYF	TGTGCCAGCAGCTTTAACAGCCCAGTCGAGCAGTACTTC
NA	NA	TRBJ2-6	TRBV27	CASTFLARLSGANVLTF	TGTGCCAGCACCTTCCTGGCCCGTCTCTCTGGGGCCAACGTCCTGACTTTC
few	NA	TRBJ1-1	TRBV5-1	CASSLELAGHTEAFF	TGCGCCAGCAGCTTGGAATTGGCGGGGCACACTGAAGCTTTCTTT
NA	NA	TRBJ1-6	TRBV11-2	CASSLGQNSPLHF	TGTGCCAGCAGCTTAGGACAGAATTCACCCCTCCACTTT
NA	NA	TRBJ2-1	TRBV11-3	CASSLDPGGYKDEQFF	TGTGCCAGCAGCTTAGATCCAGGAGGGTACAAGGATGAGCAGTTCTTC
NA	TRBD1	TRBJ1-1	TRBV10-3	CAISKEPGQTNTEAFF	TGTGCCATCAGTAAGGAGCCGGGACAGACGAACACTGAAGCTTTCTTT
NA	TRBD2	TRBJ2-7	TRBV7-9	CASSSGLAGVSEQYF	TGTGCCAGCAGCTCGGGACTAGCGGGAGTCTCCGAGCAGTACTTC
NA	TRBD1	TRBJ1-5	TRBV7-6	CASSPGQAINQPQHF	TGTGCCAGCAGCCCCGGACAGGCGATAAATCAGCCCCAGCATTTT
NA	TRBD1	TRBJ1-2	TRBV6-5	CASSYRTGGDGYTF	TGTGCCAGCAGTTACCGGACAGGGGGCGATGGCTACACCTTC
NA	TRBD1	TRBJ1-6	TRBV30	CASTTRGRASYNSPLHF	TGTGCCTCAACTACCAGGGGGAGAGCCTCCTATAATTCACCCCTCCACTTT
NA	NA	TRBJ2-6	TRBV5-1	CASSLGGPPDAGANVLTF	TGCGCCAGCAGCTTAGGGGGACCTCCGGATGCTGGGGCCAACGTCCTGACTTTC
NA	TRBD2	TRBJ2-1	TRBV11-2	CASTFRTSAYTEQFF	TGTGCCAGTACTTTTCGGACTAGCGCCTATACTGAGCAGTTCTTC
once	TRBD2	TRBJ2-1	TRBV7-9	CASYEKRGPINGEQFF	TGTGCCAGCTACGAAAAGCGGGGCCCCATTAACGGTGAGCAGTTCTTC
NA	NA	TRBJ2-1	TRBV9	CASSLRTARTIPSYNEQFF	TGTGCCAGCAGCCTGCGGACAGCCCGCACTATCCCTTCCTACAATGAGCAGTTCTTC
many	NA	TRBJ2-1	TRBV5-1	CASSLAAGTAYNEQFF	TGCGCCAGCAGTTTAGCGGCCGGGACTGCCTACAATGAGCAGTTCTTC
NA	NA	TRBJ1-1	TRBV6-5	CASSLRGRDTEAFF	TGTGCCAGCAGCCTAAGAGGGAGGGACACTGAAGCTTTCTTT
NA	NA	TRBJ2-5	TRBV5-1	CASSLSAGGETQYF	TGCGCCAGCAGCTTGTCAGCCGGGGGAGAGACCCAGTACTTC
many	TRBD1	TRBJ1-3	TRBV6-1	CASSLRQGADTIYF	TGTGCCAGCAGTCTCCGACAGGGGGCGGACACCATATATTTT
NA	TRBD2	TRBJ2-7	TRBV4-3	CASSQGTGGPYEQYF	TGCGCCAGCAGCCAAGGGACGGGAGGCCCCTACGAGCAGTACTTC
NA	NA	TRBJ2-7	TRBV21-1	CASSNRWDVQASGTSGRGSYEQYF	TGTGCCAGCAGCAATCGCTGGGACGTCCAAGCGTCCGGGACTAGCGGGAGAGGATCCTACGAGCAGTACTTC
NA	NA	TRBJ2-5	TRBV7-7	CASSLVGTPKETQYF	TGTGCTAGCAGCTTAGTCGGGACTCCAAAAGAGACCCAGTACTTC
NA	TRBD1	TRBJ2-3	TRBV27	CASSPTTGQSTDTQYF	TGTGCCAGCAGTCCTACGACAGGGCAGAGCACAGATACGCAGTATTTT
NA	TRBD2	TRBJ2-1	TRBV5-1	CASSLGLAGYNEQFF	TGCGCCAGCAGCTTGGGCCTAGCGGGCTACAATGAGCAGTTCTTC
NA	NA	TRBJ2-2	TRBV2	CASSASGLNTGELFF	TGTGCCAGCAGTGCCTCGGGGTTGAACACCGGGGAGCTGTTTTTT
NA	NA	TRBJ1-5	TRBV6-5	CASRYNLNQPQHF	TGTGCCAGCAGGTATAATCTCAATCAGCCCCAGCATTTT
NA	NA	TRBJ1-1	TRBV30	CAWSPDNTEAFF	TGTGCCTGGAGTCCAGATAACACTGAAGCTTTCTTT
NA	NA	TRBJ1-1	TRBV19	CASSIFGQGNTEAFF	TGTGCCAGTAGTATATTTGGGCAGGGGAACACTGAAGCTTTCTTT
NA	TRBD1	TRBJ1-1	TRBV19	CASSTYRGSMNTEAFF	TGTGCCAGTAGTACCTACAGGGGGAGCATGAACACTGAAGCTTTCTTT
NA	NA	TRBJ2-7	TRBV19	CASSIFQNSNEQYF	TGTGCCAGTAGTATCTTCCAAAACAGTAACGAGCAGTACTTC
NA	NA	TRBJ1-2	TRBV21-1	CASRSGGPVWGYTF	TGTGCCAGTAGATCAGGGGGGCCGGTCTGGGGCTACACCTTC
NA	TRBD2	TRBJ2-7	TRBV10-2	CASRAGTSGDYEQYF	TGCGCCAGCAGGGCCGGGACTAGCGGGGACTACGAGCAGTACTTC
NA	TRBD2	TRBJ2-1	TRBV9	CASSVGGAGGLNEQFF	TGTGCCAGCAGCGTAGGTGGAGCGGGAGGGTTAAATGAGCAGTTCTTC
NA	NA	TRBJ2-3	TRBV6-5	CASTEGVSRTDTQYF	TGTGCCAGCACCGAAGGGGTCTCTCGGACAGATACGCAGTATTTT
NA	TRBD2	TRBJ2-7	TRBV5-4	CASSFFSLSREGREQYF	TGTGCCAGCAGCTTTTTTAGCCTCTCCAGGGAGGGGCGGGAGCAGTACTTC
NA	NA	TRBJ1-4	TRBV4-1	CASSQDRGRSTNEKLFF	TGCGCCAGCAGCCAAGATCGGGGAAGGTCAACTAATGAAAAACTGTTTTTT
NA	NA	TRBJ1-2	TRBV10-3	CAISGGSGYGYTF	TGTGCCATCAGTGGAGGGAGCGGATATGGCTACACCTTC
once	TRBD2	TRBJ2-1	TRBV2	CASSETSGDYNEQFF	TGTGCCAGCAGTGAGACTAGCGGAGACTACAATGAGCAGTTCTTC
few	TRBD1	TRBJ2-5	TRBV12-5	CASGPGQGSGTQYF	TGTGCTAGTGGTCCGGGACAGGGGAGCGGGACCCAGTACTTC
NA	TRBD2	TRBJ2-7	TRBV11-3	CASSLGASGSCEQYF	TGTGCCAGCAGCTTAGGTGCTAGCGGGAGTTGCGAGCAGTACTTC
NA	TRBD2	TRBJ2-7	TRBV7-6	CASSSSGGYEQYF	TGTGCCAGCAGCTCGAGCGGGGGCTACGAGCAGTACTTC
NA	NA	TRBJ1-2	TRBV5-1	CASSLQGRDYGYTF	TGCGCCAGCAGCTTACAGGGAAGGGACTATGGCTACACCTTC
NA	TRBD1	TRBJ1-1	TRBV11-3	CASSTTGGNTEAFF	TGTGCCAGCAGCACGACAGGGGGGAACACTGAAGCTTTCTTT
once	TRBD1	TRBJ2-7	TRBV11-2	CASSLDRTGAYEQYF	TGTGCCAGCAGCTTAGATCGAACAGGGGCCTACGAGCAGTACTTC
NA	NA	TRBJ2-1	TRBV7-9	CASSVDLEQFF	TGTGCCAGCAGCGTAGACTTGGAGCAGTTCTTC
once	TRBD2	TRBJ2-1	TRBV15	CATSMPGLAGAYNEQFF	TGTGCCACCAGCATGCCGGGACTAGCGGGGGCGTACAATGAGCAGTTCTTC
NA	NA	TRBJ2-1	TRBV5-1	CASSPRGQRALSSYNEQFF	TGCGCCAGCAGCCCTCGAGGCCAGCGGGCCTTGAGCTCCTACAATGAGCAGTTCTTC
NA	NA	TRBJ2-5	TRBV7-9	CASSLEGPSGLSRVAQYF	TGTGCCAGCAGCTTAGAAGGTCCGAGCGGGCTATCAAGAGTGGCCCAGTACTTC